This T cell receptor beta chain was documented in a study of T cells in Graves' hyperthyroidism and ophthalmopathy. Study-wide results and limits: Ophthalmopathy stood apart from stable hyperthyroidism in a 13 V-J model. Most thyroid clonotypes expanded above 0.001 appeared in blood too.

Germline CDR1 is KGHSH and CDR2 is LQKENI. V was trimmed by 3 bases and J by 2 bases, leaving 3 bases between them. The CDR3 runs 12 residues. The source material, RNA transcripts, was used to amplify TCR beta CDR3 regions. The HTBI primer set was used in a first-round RT-PCR of the TCR CDR3. In TCRdb, the multiplex PCR reads were re-called with MiXCR into one record per CDR3 protein. Here the sample spans about 700,000 distinct CDR3 sequences, roughly 15% being singletons. Exclusion followed for patients with uncontrolled infection, other autoimmune disease, pregnancy or lactation. This clonotype was counted ten times or more. Its antigen is unknown.

This receptor was obtained from a woman younger than 30 with Graves' hyperthyroidism. The sequenced sample was blood. This chain joins TRBV18 and TRBJ2-3; D remains unclear. The CDR3 DNA reads as TGTGCCAGCTCACCGGTCACAGATACGCAGTATTTT. This sequence encodes CASSPVTDTQYF.